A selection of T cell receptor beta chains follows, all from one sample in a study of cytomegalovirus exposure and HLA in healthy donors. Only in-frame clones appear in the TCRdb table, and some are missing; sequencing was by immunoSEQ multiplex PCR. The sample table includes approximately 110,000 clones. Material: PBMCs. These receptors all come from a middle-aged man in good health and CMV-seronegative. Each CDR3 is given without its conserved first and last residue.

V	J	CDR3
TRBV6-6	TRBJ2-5	ASSATGVLETQY
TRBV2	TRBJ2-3	ASSDGLVGPSTDTQY
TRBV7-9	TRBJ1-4	ASSLDSQDSFLEKLF
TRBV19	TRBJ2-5	ASTPRRGETQY
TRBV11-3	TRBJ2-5	ASSQGTGETQY
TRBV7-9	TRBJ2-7	ASSPGGYEQY
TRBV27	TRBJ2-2	ASSLIALSVGELF
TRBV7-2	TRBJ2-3	ASSLAATSGRALGTDTQY
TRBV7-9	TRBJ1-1	ASSLPPSRGNVQTEAF
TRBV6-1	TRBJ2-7	ASRARGLGNYEQY
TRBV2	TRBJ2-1	ASSEPSTGSGYNEQF
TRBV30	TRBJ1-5	AWSPGQRNQPQH
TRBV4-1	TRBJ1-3	ASSQEGGSGNTIY
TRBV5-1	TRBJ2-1	ASSSVGATGGHEQF
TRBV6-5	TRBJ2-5	ASSYIEGETQY
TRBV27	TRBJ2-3	ASSPGTSGYTDTQY
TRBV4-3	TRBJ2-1	ASSQRPALTSGSDYEQF
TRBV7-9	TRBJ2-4	ASSLVGPNIQY
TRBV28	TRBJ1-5	ASSLKAGPLSNQPQH
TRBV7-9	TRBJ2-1	ASSLLLAGDNEQF
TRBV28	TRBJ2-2	ASSLSLAVTGELF
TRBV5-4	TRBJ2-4	ASSQRTGISKNIQY
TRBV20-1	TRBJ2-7	SAASSGEQY
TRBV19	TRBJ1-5	ASSSIRGIKNQPQH
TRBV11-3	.	ASSRGGLGYEQY
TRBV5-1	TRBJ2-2	ASSSLGDSRPGELF
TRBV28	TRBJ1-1	ASSTGTGFTEAF
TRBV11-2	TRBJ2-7	ASSLAGTSGNEQY
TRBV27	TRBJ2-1	ASSVQGNNEQF
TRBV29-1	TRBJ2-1	SVEDRPSGRNEQF
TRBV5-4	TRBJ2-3	ASSLGGGVTTDTQY
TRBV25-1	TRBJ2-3	ASSDGLAGTDTQY
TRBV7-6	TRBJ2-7	ASSPPGQSSSHEQY
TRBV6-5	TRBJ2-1	ASSYSGLAGVREQF
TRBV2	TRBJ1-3	ASTRQGAGNTIY
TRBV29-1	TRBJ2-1	SVGQRMDLSEQF
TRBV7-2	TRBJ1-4	ASSLGGRANEKLF
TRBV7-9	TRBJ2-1	ASSLWKGNNEQF
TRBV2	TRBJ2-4	ASSERELTKNIQY
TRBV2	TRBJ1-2	ASSLTGGNGYT
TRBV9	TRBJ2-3	ASSVGLAGGDTQY
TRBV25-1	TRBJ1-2	ASSESDTVYGYT
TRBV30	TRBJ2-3	AWKRTVSTDTQY
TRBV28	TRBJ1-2	ASSSQARDYGYT
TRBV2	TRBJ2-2	ASSEFGQHSPNTGELF
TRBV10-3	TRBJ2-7	AISAHRLAGGFNEQY
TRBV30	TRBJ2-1	AWSSGQGARASSYNEQF
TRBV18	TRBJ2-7	ASSPPLGGNEQY
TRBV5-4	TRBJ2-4	ASRADGTGALKNIQY
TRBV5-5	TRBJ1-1	ASSPQTGWAEAF
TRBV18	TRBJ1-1	ASSPRTDTRAAF
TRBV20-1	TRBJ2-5	SARDPPRQY